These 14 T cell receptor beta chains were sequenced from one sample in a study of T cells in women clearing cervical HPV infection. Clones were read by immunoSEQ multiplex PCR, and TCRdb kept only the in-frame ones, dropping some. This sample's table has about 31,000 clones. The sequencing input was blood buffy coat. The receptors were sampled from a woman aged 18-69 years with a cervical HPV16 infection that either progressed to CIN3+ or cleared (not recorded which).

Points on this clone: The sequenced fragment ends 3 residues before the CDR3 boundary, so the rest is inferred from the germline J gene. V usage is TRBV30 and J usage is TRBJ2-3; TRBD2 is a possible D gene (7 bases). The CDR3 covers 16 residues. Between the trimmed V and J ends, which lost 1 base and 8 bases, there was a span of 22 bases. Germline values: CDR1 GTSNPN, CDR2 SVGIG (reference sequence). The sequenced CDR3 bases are TGTGCCTGGAGTGGCTATACCTCGGGGGGCATTGGTACG. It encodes CAWSGYTSGGIGT. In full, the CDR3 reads CAWSGYTSGGIGTQYF.

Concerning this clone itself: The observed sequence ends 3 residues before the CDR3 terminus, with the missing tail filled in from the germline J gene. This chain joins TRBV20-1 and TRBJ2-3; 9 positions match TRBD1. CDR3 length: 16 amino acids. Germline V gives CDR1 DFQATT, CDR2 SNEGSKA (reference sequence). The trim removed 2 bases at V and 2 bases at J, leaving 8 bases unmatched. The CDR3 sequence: CSARSPGQGPTDTQYF. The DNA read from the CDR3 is TGCAGTGCTAGATCTCCGGGACAGGGCCCCACAGATACG.

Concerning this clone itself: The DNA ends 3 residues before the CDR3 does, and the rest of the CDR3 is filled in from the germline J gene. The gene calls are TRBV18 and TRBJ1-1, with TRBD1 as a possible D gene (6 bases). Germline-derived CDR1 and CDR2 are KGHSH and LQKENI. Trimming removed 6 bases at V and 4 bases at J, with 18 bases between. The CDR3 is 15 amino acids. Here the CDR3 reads CASSFAGAGLTEAFF. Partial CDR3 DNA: TGTGCCAGCTCTTTTGCAGGGGCGGGCCTCACTGAA.

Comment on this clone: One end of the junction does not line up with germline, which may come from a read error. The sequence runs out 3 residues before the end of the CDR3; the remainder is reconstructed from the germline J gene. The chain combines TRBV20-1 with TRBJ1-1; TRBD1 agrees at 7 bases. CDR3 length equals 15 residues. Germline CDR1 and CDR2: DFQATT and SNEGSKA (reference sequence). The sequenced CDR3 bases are TGCAGTGCTAGACCTCAACAGGGGTTGAAAACTGAA. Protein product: CSARPQQGLKTE. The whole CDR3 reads CSARPQQGLKTEAFF.

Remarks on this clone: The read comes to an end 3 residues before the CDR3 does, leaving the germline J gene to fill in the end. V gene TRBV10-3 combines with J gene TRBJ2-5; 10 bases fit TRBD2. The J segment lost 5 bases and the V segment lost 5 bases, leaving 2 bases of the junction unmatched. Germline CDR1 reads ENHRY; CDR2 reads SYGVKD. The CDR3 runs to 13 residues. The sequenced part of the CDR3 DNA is TGTGCCATCAGTCCGGGACTAGCGGAGACC. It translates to CAISPGLAET. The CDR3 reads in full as CAISPGLAETQYF.

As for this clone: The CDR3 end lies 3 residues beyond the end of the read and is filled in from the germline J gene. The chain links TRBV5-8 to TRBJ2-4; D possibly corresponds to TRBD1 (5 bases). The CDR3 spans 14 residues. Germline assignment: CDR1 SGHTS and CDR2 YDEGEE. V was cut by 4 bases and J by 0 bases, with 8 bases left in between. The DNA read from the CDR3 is TGTGCCAGCAGCCGGACAAGAGCCAAAAACATT. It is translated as CASSRTRAKNI. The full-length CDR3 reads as CASSRTRAKNIQYF.

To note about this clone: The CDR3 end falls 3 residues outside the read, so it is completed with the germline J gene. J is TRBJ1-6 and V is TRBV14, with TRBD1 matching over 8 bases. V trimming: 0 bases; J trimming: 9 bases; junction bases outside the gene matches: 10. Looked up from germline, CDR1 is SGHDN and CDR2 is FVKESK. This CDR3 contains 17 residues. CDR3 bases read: TGTGCCAGCAGCCAAGACGTCGTCCGGGACAGGCCTTCACCC. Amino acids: CASSQDVVRDRPSP. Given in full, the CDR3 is CASSQDVVRDRPSPLHF.

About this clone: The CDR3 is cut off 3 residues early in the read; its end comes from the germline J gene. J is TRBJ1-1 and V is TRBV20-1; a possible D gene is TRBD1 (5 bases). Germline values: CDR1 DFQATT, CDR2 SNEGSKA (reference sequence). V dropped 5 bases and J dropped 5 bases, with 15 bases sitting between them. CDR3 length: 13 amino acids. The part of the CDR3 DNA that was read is TGCAGTGCTTTAGGGGTTGGAGGAACTGAA. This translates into CSALGVGGTE. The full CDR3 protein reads CSALGVGGTEAFF.

The CDR3 is CSAKPGQGRYGYTF. CDR3 DNA (partial): TGCAGTGCTAAACCGGGACAGGGAAGATATGGC. V and J are TRBV20-1 and TRBJ1-2; 9 bases are shared with TRBD1. The read gets to within 3 residues of the CDR3 end, and the germline J gene fills in the rest. The CDR3 contains 14 residues. Germline V gives CDR1 DFQATT, CDR2 SNEGSKA (reference sequence). The ends lost 4 bases at V and 5 bases at J; junction bases unmatched: 8.

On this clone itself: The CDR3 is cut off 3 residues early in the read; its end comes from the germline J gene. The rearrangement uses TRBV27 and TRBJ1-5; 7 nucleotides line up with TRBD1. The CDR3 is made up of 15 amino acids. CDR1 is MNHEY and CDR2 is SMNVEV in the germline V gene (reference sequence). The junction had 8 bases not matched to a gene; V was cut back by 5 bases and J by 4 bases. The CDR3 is CASSTGTGVNQPQHF. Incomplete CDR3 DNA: TGTGCCAGCAGTACCGGAACAGGGGTAAATCAGCCC.

The CDR3 sequence is CASSLRQGWTEAFF. CDR3 DNA, as far as it was read: TGTGCCAGCAGCTTGAGGCAGGGGTGGACTGAA. J is TRBJ1-1 and V is TRBV5-5; D possibly corresponds to TRBD1 (6 bases). The read stops 3 residues short of the end of the CDR3; the missing end is completed from the germline J gene. The CDR3 is made up of 14 amino acids. Per the germline V gene, CDR1 is SGHKS and CDR2 is YYEKEE (reference sequence). Between the trimmed V and J ends, which lost 1 base and 5 bases, there was a span of 12 bases. Complete variable domain (other parts from reference TRBV5-5 and TRBJ1-1): DAGVTQSPTHLIKTRGQQVTLRCSPISGHKSVSWYQQVLGQGPQFIFQYYEKEERGRGNFPDRFSARQFPNYSSELNVNALLLGDSALYLCASSLRQGWTEAFFGQGTRLTVV.

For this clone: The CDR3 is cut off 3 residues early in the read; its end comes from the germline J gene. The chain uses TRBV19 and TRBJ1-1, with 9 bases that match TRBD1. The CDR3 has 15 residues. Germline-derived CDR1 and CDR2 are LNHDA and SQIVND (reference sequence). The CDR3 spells CASSDRGITFGEAFF. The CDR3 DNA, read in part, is TGTGCCAGTAGTGACAGGGGGATTACCTTCGGTGAG.

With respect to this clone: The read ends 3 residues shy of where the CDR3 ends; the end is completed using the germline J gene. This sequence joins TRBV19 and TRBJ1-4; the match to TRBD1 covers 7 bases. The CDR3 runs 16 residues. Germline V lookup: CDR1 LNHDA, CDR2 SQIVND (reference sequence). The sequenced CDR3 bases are TGTGCCAGTAGTATGGCACAGGGGTCTTCCCTTTCACCA. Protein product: CASSMAQGSSLSP. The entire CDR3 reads CASSMAQGSSLSPLFF.

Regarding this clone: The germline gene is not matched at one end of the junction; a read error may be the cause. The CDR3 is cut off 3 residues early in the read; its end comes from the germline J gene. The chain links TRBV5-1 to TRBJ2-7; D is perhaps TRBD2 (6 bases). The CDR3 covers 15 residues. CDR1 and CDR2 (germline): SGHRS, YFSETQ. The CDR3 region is CANSMRAGTTYEQYF. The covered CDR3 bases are TGCGCCAACAGCATGAGGGCGGGGACGACCTACGAG.